A single sample gave rise to the 2 T cell receptor beta chains below, sequenced in a study of regulatory T cells in long-lasting Graves disease. The time point: newly diagnosed GD, antithyroid drugs for less than 3 months. Scientists built the TCR library using RNA that was extracted from PBMCs. CDR3 regions were amplified by Arm-PCR using iRepertoire HTBI primers to build TCR beta libraries. Via MiXCR, TCRdb re-called the multiplex PCR reads, giving one row per CDR3 protein. Counted here are under 500,000 distinct CDR3 sequences, around 17% occurring once; the ten biggest clones make up about 10%. These data were likewise used in another study, on T cells in Graves' hyperthyroidism and ophthalmopathy.

The sequencing used peripheral blood mononuclear cells (PBMCs), collected at new diagnosis, from a patient treated with antithyroid drugs. The receptors come from a woman aged 30 to 39 with Graves disease.

This clonotype was detected many times. The rearrangement links TRBV12-3 or TRBV12-4 to TRBJ2-7, with D possibly TRBD1 on 6 matching bases. Trimming took 6 bases from V and 0 from J, leaving 18 bases between them. There are 16 residues in the CDR3. This chain's CDR3 is CASSDYRDVSSYEQYF. The CDR3 coding sequence is TGTGCCAGCAGCGACTACAGGGACGTTAGCTCCTACGAGCAGTACTTC.

Only a few counts were recorded for this clonotype. The chain recombines TRBV29-1 with TRBJ2-3; the match to TRBD2 covers 7 bases. V gave up 3 bases and J gave up 4 bases; unmatched junction bases: 13. The CDR3 is 16 residues long. From germline, CDR1 is SQVTM and CDR2 ANQGSEA. The CDR3 reads CSVELAGREYADTQYF. CDR3 DNA sequence: TGCAGCGTTGAGCTCGCTGGGCGGGAGTACGCAGATACGCAGTATTTT.